This T cell receptor (beta chain) emerged from a study of cytomegalovirus exposure and HLA in healthy donors. Study overall: An earlier analysis identified more than 90 million unique TCR beta sequences in about 179 million T cells. An early data release held tens of millions of unique TCRs from HLA-typed donors. General observations from the study: The study flagged around 150 TCR beta chains as cytomegalovirus-associated. As was reported, the classifier diagnosed cytomegalovirus status with high specificity and sensitivity.

Primers included in the PCR were 60 Vbeta and 13 Jbeta primers. The assay was immunoSEQ multiplex PCR, and TCRdb's table has in-frame clones only and misses some. The sample carries 200,000 to 250,000 clones, 80% to 85% recorded once. The germline gives CDR1 LNHNV, CDR2 YYDKDF (reference sequence). The CDR3 sequence is 15 residues long. J gave up 8 bases and V 4 bases, and 12 bases lay outside the gene matches. A word on this clone: No antigen is known for it.

This clonotype was obtained from a woman aged 55-70 years in good health and CMV-seropositive. The V and J genes are TRBV15 and TRBJ1-1, with 8 bases identical to TRBD1. Sequenced material: PBMCs. The CDR3 DNA reads as TGTGCCACCAGCAATCGGGCAGGGGGCAAATACGAAGCTTTCTTT. This sequence encodes CATSNRAGGKYEAFF. The variable domain in full, completed from reference TRBV15 and TRBJ1-1, reads DAMVIQNPRYQVTQFGKPVTLSCSQTLNHNVMYWYQQKSSQAPKLLFHYYDKDFNNEADTPDNFQSRRPNTSFCFLDIRSPGLGDTAMYLCATSNRAGGKYEAFFGQGTRLTVV.